The sequence of this TCR beta chain was determined in a study of T-cell memory formation after mild COVID-19 (dated by TCRdb to the early 2020s). Background on the whole study: Most TCR sequence clusters were specific to one of the two donors. T-cell clones expanding and contracting after mild COVID-19 in a couple of donors were tracked by longitudinal TCRalpha and TCRbeta repertoire sequencing. The cohort was made up of two young adult volunteers, one female and one male, who were previously healthy. Study-level results and caveats: Contracting CD4+ clones were located mainly in the CM and EM memory subsets, whereas CD8+ clones were found to be enriched in EMRA. The detection of some responding clones in pre-infection memory suggests that pre-existing cross-reactive memory T cells joined the SARS-CoV-2 response. The study covered only two mild cases, and larger cohorts including severe cases with pre-infection samples were considered necessary. Whether the second-wave clones peaking on day 37 were SARS-CoV-2 specific was not confirmed. Clones contracting from day 15 to 85 had balanced CD4/CD8 phenotypes, while a second wave expanding from day 15 to 37 was biased towards CD4+.

PBMCs were isolated by Ficoll-Paque density gradient centrifugation. Measured from the cysteine to the phenylalanine, the CDR3 is 11 residues long. The kept DNA is CDR3 alone, 33 bases in frame from the first base. V lost 9 bases and J lost 7 bases; the stretch between them is 8 bases long. Sequences KGHDR (CDR1) and SFDVKD (CDR2) are obtained from the germline V gene. Sequencing took place on an Illumina NovaSeq 6000. Using 5'RACE with constant-segment primers, TCRalpha and TCRbeta cDNA libraries were constructed, with sample barcodes and unique molecular identifiers added in the process. RNA was extracted from every sample with Trizol reagent. The libraries were amplified in two PCR steps, and the second step added a second sample barcode and Illumina TruSeq adapters. Sequencing of libraries was performed on an Illumina NovaSeq with 2 x 150 bp paired-end reads. In the paper's pipeline: Reads were demultiplexed and collapsed into UMI-guided consensus sequences with migec v1.2.7. Using mixcr v2.1.11, UMI consensuses were aligned to TRA and TRB V and J templates and then assembled into clonotypes. A clonotype was counted as expanded or contracted only if both edgeR and NoisET called the change significant, with noise models trained on biological replicates. For edgeR calls, the thresholds were a false discovery rate-adjusted p below 0.01 and a log2 fold-change of 1. PCA with hierarchical clustering of max-normalized trajectories of the 1000 most abundant clonotypes was used as exploratory dynamics analysis. The CD4 or CD8 phenotype of responding clones was assigned using the separately sequenced CD4+ and CD8+ repertoires. TCRdb's own reprocessing of the public reads used fastp at Q25 and MiXCR and kept productive beta chains. Merged by CDR3 protein, the rows form single entries marked with the most common genes and DNA. The V and J calls and clone size come from TCRdb's table, not from the authors' own analysis. The table for this sample lists 150,000 to 200,000 distinct CDR3 sequences; about 14% of them were counted only once. Roughly an eighth of the sample rests with the top ten.

The sample holds a few counts of this clonotype. Its antigen is currently not known. No base quality information exists; no much larger clone differs at one position. The sequenced sample consisted of PBMCs or a T cell subset sorted from them (not recorded which). The sequence is built from TRBV24-1 and TRBJ2-2; the D gene is perhaps TRBD2, on 5 matching bases. This receptor was identified in an adult woman who had mild COVID-19 (a few samples of this study predate the infection). The sample titles of this study are shuffled in the database, so cell type and time point are left out; the donor was told from shared clones. The DNA is as follows: TGTGCCACCGGGAGCGGCGGGGAGCTGTTTTTT. This translates into CATGSGGELFF.